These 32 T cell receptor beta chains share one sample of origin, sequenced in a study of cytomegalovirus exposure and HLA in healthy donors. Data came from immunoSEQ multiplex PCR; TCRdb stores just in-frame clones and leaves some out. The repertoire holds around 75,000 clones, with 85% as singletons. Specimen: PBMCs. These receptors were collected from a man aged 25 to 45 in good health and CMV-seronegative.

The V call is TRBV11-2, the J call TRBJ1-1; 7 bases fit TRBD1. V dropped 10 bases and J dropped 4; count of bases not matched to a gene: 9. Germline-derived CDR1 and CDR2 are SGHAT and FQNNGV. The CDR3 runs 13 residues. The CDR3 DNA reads TGTGCCACTCTCAGACAGGGCGCCACTGAAGCTTTCTTT. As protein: CATLRQGATEAFF.

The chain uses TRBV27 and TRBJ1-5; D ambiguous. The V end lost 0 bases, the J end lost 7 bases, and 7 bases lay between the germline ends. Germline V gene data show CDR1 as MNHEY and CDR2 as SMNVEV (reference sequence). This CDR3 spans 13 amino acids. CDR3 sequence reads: CASSLSAWQPQHF. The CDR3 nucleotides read TGTGCCAGCAGTTTATCGGCTTGGCAGCCCCAGCATTTT.

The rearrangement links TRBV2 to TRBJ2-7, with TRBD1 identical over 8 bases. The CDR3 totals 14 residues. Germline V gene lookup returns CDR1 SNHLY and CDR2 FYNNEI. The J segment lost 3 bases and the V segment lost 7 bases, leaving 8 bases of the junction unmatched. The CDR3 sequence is CASIVGTGVYEQYF. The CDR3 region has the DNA TGTGCCAGCATTGTAGGGACAGGAGTCTACGAGCAGTACTTC.

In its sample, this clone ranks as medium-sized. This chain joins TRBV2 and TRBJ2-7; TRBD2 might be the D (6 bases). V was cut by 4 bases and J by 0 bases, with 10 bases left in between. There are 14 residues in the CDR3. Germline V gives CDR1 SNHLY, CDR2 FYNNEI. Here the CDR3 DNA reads TGTGCCAGCAGTGTGGTGGGGGGCTCCTACGAGCAGTACTTC. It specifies CASSVVGGSYEQYF.

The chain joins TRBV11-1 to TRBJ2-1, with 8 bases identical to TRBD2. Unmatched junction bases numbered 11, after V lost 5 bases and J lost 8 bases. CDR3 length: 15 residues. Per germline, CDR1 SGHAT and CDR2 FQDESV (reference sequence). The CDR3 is CASSITSGGWDEQFF. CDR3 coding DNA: TGTGCCAGCAGCATCACTAGCGGTGGTTGGGATGAGCAGTTCTTC.

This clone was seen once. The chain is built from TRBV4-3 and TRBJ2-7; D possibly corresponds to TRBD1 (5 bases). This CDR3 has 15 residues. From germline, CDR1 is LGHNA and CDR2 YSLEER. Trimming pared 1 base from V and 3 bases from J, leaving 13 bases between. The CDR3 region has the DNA TGCGCCAGCAGCCAAGTTAAAGGGGTGTACTACGAGCAGTACTTC. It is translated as CASSQVKGVYYEQYF.

The CDR3 here is CASSLAGPTYEQYF. CDR3 sequence (DNA): TGCGCCAGCAGTCTAGCGGGCCCTACCTACGAGCAGTACTTC. This chain joins TRBV10-2 and TRBJ2-7; 8 positions match TRBD2. CDR3 length: 14 residues. Per germline, CDR1 WSHSY and CDR2 SAAADI. The junction had 5 bases not matched to a gene; V was cut back by 5 bases and J by 2 bases.

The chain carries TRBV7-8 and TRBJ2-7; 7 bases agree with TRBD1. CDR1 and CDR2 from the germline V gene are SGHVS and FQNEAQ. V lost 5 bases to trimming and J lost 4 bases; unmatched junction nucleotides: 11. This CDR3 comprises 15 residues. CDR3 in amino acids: CASSLTGTAFYEQYF. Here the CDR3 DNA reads TGTGCCAGCAGCCTTACCGGGACAGCCTTTTACGAGCAGTACTTC. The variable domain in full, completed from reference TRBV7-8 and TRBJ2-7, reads GAGVSQSPRYKVAKRGQDVALRCDPISGHVSLFWYQQALGQGPEFLTYFQNEAQLDKSGLPSDRFFAERPEGSVSTLKIQRTQQEDSAVYLCASSLTGTAFYEQYFGPGTRLTVT.

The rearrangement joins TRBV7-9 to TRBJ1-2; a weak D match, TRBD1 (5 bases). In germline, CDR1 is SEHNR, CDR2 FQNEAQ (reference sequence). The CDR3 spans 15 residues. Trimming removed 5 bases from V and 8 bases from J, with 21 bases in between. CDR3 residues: CASSLPGGGRGGYTF. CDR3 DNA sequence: TGTGCCAGCAGCCTCCCGGGGGGGGGAAGAGGAGGCTACACCTTC.

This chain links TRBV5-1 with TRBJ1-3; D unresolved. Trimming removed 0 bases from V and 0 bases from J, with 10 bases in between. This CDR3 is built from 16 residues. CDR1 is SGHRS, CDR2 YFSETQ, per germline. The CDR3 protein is CASSLASVTSGNTIYF. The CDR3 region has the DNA TGCGCCAGCAGCTTGGCTTCGGTCACCTCTGGAAACACCATATATTTT.

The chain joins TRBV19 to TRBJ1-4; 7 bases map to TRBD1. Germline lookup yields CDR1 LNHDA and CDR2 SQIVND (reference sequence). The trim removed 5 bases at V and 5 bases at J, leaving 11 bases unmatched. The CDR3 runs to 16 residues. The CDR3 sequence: CASSSQGEPENEKLFF. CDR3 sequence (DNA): TGTGCCAGTAGTTCCCAGGGGGAACCCGAAAATGAAAAACTGTTTTTT.

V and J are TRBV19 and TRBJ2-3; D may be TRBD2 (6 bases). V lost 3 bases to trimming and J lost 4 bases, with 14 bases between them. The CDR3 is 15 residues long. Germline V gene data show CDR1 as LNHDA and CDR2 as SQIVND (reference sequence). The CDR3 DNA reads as TGTGCCAGTAGTATTAGTTGGGGGGAAGCAGATACGCAGTATTTT. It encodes CASSISWGEADTQYF.

The CDR3 nucleotides are TGTGCCAGCAGTTTAGGATGGAGGGGGCTTAGGAACACTGAAGCTTTCTTT. The encoded protein is CASSLGWRGLRNTEAFF. The chain has TRBV28 and TRBJ1-1; 7 positions agree with TRBD1. The length of the CDR3 is 17 residues. The ends lost 2 bases at V and 1 base at J; junction bases unmatched: 10. Germline V gene sequence: CDR1 MDHEN, CDR2 SYDVKM.

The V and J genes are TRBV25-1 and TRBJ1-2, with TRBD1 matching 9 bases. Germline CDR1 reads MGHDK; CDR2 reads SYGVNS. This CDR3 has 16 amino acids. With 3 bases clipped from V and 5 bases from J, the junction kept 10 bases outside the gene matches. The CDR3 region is CASSETRQGVEYGYTF. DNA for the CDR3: TGTGCCAGCAGTGAGACCAGACAGGGGGTGGAGTATGGCTACACCTTC.

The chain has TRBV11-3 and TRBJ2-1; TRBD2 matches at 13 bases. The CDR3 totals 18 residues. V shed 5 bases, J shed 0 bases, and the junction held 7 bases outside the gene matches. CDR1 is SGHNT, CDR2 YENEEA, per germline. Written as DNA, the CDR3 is TGTGCCAGCAGCCGAGGGACTAGCGGGACTTTCTCCTACAATGAGCAGTTCTTC. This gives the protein CASSRGTSGTFSYNEQFF.

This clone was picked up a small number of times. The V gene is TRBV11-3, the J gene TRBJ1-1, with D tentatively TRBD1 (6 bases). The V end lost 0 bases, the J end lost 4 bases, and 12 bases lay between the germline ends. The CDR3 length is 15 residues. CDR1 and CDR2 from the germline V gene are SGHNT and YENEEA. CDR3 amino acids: CASSLEWGRGTEAFF. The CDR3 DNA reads TGTGCCAGCAGCTTAGAGTGGGGGCGCGGCACTGAAGCTTTCTTT.

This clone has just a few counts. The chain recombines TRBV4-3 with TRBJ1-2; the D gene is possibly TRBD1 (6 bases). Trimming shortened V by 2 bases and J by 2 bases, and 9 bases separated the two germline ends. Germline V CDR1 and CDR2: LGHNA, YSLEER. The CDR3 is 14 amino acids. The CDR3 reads CASSQTQGNYGYTF. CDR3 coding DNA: TGCGCCAGCAGCCAAACGCAGGGGAACTATGGCTACACCTTC.

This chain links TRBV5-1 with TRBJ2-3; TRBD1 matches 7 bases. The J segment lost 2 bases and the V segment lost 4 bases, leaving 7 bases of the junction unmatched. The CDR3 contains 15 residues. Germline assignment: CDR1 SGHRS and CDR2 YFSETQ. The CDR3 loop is CASSHGTVDTDTQYF. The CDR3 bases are TGCGCCAGCAGCCACGGGACAGTAGACACAGATACGCAGTATTTT.

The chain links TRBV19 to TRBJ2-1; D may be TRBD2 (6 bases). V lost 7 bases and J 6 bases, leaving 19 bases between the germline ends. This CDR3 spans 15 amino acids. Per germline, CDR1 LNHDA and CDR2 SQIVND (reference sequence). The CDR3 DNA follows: TGTGCCAGTACTATCATGGTCGGGAGCATCAATGAGCAGTTCTTC. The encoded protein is CASTIMVGSINEQFF.

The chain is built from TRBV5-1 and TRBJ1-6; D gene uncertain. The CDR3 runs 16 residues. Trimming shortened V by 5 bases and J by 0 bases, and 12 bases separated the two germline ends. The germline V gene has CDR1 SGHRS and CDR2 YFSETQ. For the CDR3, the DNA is TGCGCCAGCAGTGTGGGCAGTAGCTCCTATAATTCACCCCTCCACTTT. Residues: CASSVGSSSYNSPLHF. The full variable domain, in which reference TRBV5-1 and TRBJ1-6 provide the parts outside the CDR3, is KAGVTQTPRYLIKTRGQQVTLSCSPISGHRSVSWYQQTPGQGLQFLFEYFSETQRNKGNFPGRFSGRQFSNSRSEMNVSTLELGDSALYLCASSVGSSSYNSPLHFGNGTRLTVT.

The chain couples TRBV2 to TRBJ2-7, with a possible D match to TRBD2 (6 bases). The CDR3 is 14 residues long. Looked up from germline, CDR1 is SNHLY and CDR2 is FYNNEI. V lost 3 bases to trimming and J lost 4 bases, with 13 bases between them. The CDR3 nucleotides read TGTGCCAGCAGTGAGCCCCGAGGGAGGTACGAGCAGTACGTC. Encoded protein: CASSEPRGRYEQYV.

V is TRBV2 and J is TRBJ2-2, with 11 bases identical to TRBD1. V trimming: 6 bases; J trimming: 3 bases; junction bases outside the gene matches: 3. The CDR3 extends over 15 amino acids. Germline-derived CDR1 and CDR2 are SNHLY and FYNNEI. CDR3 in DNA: TGTGCCAGCAGCAGGGACAGGGGGGACACCGGGGAGCTGTTTTTT. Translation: CASSRDRGDTGELFF.

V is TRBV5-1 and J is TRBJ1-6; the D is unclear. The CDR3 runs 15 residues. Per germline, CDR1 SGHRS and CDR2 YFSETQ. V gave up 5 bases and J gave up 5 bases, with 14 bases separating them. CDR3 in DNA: TGCGCCAGCAGTCTGGCGGATCCCAATAATTCACCCCTCCACTTT. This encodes CASSLADPNNSPLHF.

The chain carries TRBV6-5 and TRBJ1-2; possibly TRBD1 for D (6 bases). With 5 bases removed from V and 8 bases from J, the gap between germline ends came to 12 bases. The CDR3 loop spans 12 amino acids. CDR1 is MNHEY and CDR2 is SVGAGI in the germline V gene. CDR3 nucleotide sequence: TGTGCCAGCAGTCGGGGGGGCGCGGGCTACACCTTC. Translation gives CASSRGGAGYTF.

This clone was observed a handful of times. This CDR3 reads CASSVAGVGETQYF. CDR3 DNA: TGTGCCAGCAGCGTAGCAGGGGTGGGGGAGACCCAGTACTTC. This chain connects TRBV9 to TRBJ2-5; tentatively, D is TRBD1 (6 bases). CDR1 is SGDLS, CDR2 YYNGEE, per germline. The CDR3 is 14 amino acids. V lost 0 bases and J lost 5, with 11 bases in between.

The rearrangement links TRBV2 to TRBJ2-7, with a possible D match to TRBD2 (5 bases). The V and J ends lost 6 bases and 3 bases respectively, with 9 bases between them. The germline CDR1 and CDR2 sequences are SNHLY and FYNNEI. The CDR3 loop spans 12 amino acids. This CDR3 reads CASRSGSYEQYF. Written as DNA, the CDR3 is TGTGCCAGCAGATCGGGGAGCTACGAGCAGTACTTC.

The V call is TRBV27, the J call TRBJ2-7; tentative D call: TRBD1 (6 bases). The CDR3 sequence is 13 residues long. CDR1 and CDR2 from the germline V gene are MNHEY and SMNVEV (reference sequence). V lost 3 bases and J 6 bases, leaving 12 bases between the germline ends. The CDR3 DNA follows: TGTGCCAGCAGTTTCGACAGGACTTCCGAGCAGTACGTC. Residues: CASSFDRTSEQYV.

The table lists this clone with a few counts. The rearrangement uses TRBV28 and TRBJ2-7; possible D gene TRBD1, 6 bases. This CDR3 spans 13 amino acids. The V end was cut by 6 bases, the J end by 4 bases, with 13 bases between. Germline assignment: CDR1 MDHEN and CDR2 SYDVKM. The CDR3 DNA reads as TGTGCCAGCAGGCAGGGGCAGCGATACGAGCAGTACTTC. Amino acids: CASRQGQRYEQYF.

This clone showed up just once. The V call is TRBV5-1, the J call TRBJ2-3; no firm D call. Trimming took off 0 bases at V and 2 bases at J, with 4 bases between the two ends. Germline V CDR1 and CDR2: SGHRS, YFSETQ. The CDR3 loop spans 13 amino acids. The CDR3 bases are TGCGCCAGCAGCTTGGCCTACACAGATACGCAGTATTTT. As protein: CASSLAYTDTQYF.

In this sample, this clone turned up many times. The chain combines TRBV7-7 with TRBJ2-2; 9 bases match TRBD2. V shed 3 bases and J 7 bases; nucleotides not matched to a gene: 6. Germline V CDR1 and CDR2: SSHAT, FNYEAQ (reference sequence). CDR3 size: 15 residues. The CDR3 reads CASSFVAGEGGELFF. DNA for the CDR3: TGTGCCAGCAGCTTTGTAGCGGGAGAAGGCGGGGAGCTGTTTTTT. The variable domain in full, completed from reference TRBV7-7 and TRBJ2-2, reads GAGVSQSPRYKVTKRGQDVTLRCDPISSHATLYWYQQALGQGPEFLTYFNYEAQPDKSGLPSDRFSAERPEGSISTLTIQRTEQRDSAMYRCASSFVAGEGGELFFGEGSRLTVL.

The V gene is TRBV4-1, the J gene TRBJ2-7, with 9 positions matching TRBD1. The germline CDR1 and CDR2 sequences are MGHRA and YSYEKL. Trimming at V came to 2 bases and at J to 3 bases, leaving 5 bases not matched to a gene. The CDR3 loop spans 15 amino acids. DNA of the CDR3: TGCGCCAGCAGCCAATCGGGACAGGGAGGCTACGAGCAGTACTTC. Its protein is CASSQSGQGGYEQYF.

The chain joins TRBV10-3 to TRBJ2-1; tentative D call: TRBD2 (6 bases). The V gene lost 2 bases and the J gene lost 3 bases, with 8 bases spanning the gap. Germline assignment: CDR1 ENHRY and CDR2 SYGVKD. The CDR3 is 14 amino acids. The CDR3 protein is CAISERRGYNEQFF. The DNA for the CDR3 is TGTGCCATCAGTGAGCGGAGGGGCTACAATGAGCAGTTCTTC.